Shown below are 5 T cell receptor beta chains from a single sample sequenced in a study of T cells after yellow fever vaccination. TCRdb reprocessed the 5' RACE reads with MiXCR, giving one entry per CDR3 protein. The sample has more than 300,000 distinct CDR3 sequences; over 8.5% are singletons. The specimen was CD4+ T cells sorted from PBMCs, collected 45 days after the yellow fever booster vaccination. These receptor sequences come from a man between 18 and 29 years old who received the YFV17D yellow fever vaccine.

The sample holds a few counts of this clonotype. The chain recombines TRBV19 with TRBJ2-3; D ambiguous. This CDR3 comprises 15 residues. Trimming cost V 4 bases and J 0 bases, with 11 bases left between them. Germline values: CDR1 LNHDA, CDR2 SQIVND (reference sequence). CDR3 sequence (DNA): TGTGCCAGTAGTACAGGCCGACACAGCACAGATACGCAGTATTTT. It encodes CASSTGRHSTDTQYF.

This clonotype was seen a few times. The chain recombines TRBV20-1 with TRBJ1-5; tentatively, D is TRBD1 (5 bases). The V end was cut by 5 bases, the J end by 5 bases, with 16 bases between. The length of the CDR3 is 14 residues. Per germline, CDR1 DFQATT and CDR2 SNEGSKA (reference sequence). Here the CDR3 reads CSALGRVLDQPQHF. The DNA of the CDR3 is TGCAGTGCTCTGGGACGGGTTCTTGATCAGCCCCAGCATTTT.

The rearrangement links TRBV7-2 to TRBJ2-1, with 10 bases aligning to TRBD1. Germline V gene data show CDR1 as SGHTA and CDR2 as FQGNSA. The V gene end was trimmed by 0 bases and the J gene end by 8 bases; junction bases not matched to a gene: 7. The CDR3 has 16 amino acids. CDR3 DNA sequence: TGTGCCAGCAGCTTAGCTGGGGGACAGGGGTGGGATGAGCAGTTCTTC. Translation gives CASSLAGGQGWDEQFF.

This clonotype was detected a few times. This sequence joins TRBV12-3 or TRBV12-4 and TRBJ2-2, with TRBD2 matching 8 bases. Germline trimming cut 3 bases from V and 3 bases from J; bases unmatched to any gene: 12. The CDR3 has 18 amino acids. The CDR3 is CASSFGLAGEGDTGELFF. The CDR3 region has the DNA TGTGCCAGCAGTTTTGGGCTAGCGGGCGAAGGAGACACCGGGGAGCTGTTTTTT.

The chain employs TRBV7-2 and TRBJ2-2, with TRBD2 identical over 14 bases. The CDR3 has 18 residues. With V trimmed by 4 bases and J by 6 bases, 10 bases remained unmatched. From germline, CDR1 is SGHTA and CDR2 FQGNSA. Here the CDR3 DNA reads TGTGCCAGCAGCTCCGGACTAGCGGGGGGCAGGTTGGCCGGGGAGCTGTTTTTT. It translates to CASSSGLAGGRLAGELFF. Supplemented by reference TRBV7-2 and TRBJ2-2, the full variable domain reads GAGVSQSPSNKVTEKGKDVELRCDPISGHTALYWYRQSLGQGLEFLIYFQGNSAPDKSGLPSDRFSAERTGGSVSTLTIQRTQQEDSAVYLCASSSGLAGGRLAGELFFGEGSRLTVL.